This T cell receptor (beta chain) appears in the sequencing data of a study of blood T cell repertoires in COVID-19. Study as a whole: Samples representing acute and convalescent COVID-19 were sourced from the United States, Italy and Spain. Sources were T cells, B-cell-depleted T cells, or PBMCs; the material itself was cDNA or gDNA.

Methods used by the authors: Reference gene primer amplification in the assay estimated nucleated cell counts. Profiled with immunoSEQ multiplex PCR; TCRdb holds only in-frame clones, not every one. D and trimming come from the DNA, and the V and J calls and clone size come from that table. The sample includes under 150,000 clones, about 80% of them seen just once. The CDR3 loop spans 13 amino acids. In germline, CDR1 is MGHRA, CDR2 YSYEKL. V was shortened by 11 bases and J by 0 bases, with 13 bases between the two germline ends. The sequencing sample was made of peripheral blood. The rearrangement links TRBV4-1 to TRBJ1-1; D is perhaps TRBD1 (6 bases). The receptor was derived from a human donor in a cohort sampled during active COVID-19. The CDR3 bases are TGCGCCTCCACAGGGCGGTTGAACACTGAAGCTTTCTTT. Amino acid sequence: CASTGRLNTEAFF.